What follows is one T cell receptor beta chain and its context. Its antigen is still unknown. Libraries were prepared by immunoSEQ multiplex PCR; TCRdb keeps only in-frame clonotypes and omits some of them. This sample carries hundreds of thousands of clones, approximately 96% of them seen once, and the ten largest clones take over 0.1%. These data belong to a study of shared clonotypes between healthy human individuals. The naive CD8 population came from CD45RO-negative cells selected for CCR7, without terminally differentiated effector memory CD45RA+ cells. Study-wide findings and caveats: Of the naive CD4 clonotypes, 4% to 5% were shared across four donors.

Sequenced input: naive CD8+ T cells sorted from blood. The clonotype was recovered from a woman aged 25 to 39 in good health.

The CDR3: CASSPSSTEAFF. CDR3 bases: TGTGCCAGCAGCCCATCAAGCACTGAAGCTTTCTTT. The rearrangement uses TRBV11-1 and TRBJ1-1; no clear D. Germline V lookup: CDR1 SGHAT, CDR2 FQDESV (reference sequence). The CDR3 totals 12 residues. V was trimmed by 5 bases and J by 4 bases, leaving 8 bases between them.